A selection of T cell receptor beta chains follows, all from one sample in a study of T cell responses to AZD1222 COVID-19 vaccine. Sequencing used immunoSEQ multiplex PCR; TCRdb keeps in-frame clones, though not all of them. The sample gives some 120,000 clones, around 87% of which show up once; about 1.5% is in the top ten. The source was peripheral blood, collected on day 0 of AZD1222 vaccination. Source of these receptors: an adult in good health. Both conserved end residues are part of each CDR3. Fields, in order: V gene, D gene, clone size, J gene, CDR3 protein, CDR3 DNA. A D gene is named only where the DNA matches it firmly. Only some rows state a clone size, as once, few, many or a class for expanded clones.

TRBV24-1	TRBD1	few	TRBJ1-5	CATSDQAGGAGQPQHF	TGTGCCACCAGTGATCAAGCAGGGGGCGCGGGACAGCCCCAGCATTTT
TRBV7-9	.	.	TRBJ2-3	CASVTGGASDTQYF	TGTGCCAGCGTTACAGGGGGGGCTTCCGATACGCAGTATTTT
TRBV10-2	TRBD2	few	TRBJ2-7	CASTSRKWTSGVYEQYF	TGCGCCAGCACCTCGCGGAAATGGACTAGCGGGGTATACGAGCAGTACTTC
TRBV5-4	TRBD1	.	TRBJ1-2	CASSSDRVYGYTF	TGTGCCAGCAGCAGTGACAGGGTCTATGGCTACACCTTC
TRBV4-1	.	.	TRBJ2-3	CASSQDSPSGAADDTQYF	TGCGCCAGCAGCCAAGATAGCCCGTCGGGAGCGGCAGACGATACGCAGTATTTT
TRBV5-4	.	.	TRBJ2-3	CASTRTSTDTQYF	TGTGCCAGCACCCGGACCTCCACAGATACGCAGTATTTT
TRBV4-1	.	.	TRBJ2-7	CASSRGGMVGVREQYF	TGCGCCAGCAGCCGTGGGGGCATGGTCGGAGTGAGGGAGCAGTACTTC
TRBV6-5	TRBD1	.	TRBJ1-3	CASSYSDRGSGNTIYF	TGTGCCAGCAGTTACAGTGACAGGGGCTCTGGAAACACCATATATTTT
TRBV24-1	.	.	TRBJ2-3	CATSDPATSLDTQYF	TGTGCCACCAGTGACCCCGCCACTTCCTTGGATACGCAGTATTTT
TRBV27	TRBD2	.	TRBJ2-7	CASSLGLAGRYEQYF	TGTGCCAGCAGTTTAGGCCTAGCGGGGAGGTACGAGCAGTACTTC
TRBV12-2	.	.	TRBJ2-2	CASRSGWGQATNTGELFF	TGTGCAAGTCGCTCTGGATGGGGACAGGCGACGAACACCGGGGAGCTGTTTTTT
TRBV12-3/TRBV12-4	.	.	TRBJ1-2	CASSLQGTYGYTF	TGTGCCAGCAGTTTACAGGGCACCTATGGCTACACCTTC
TRBV29-1	.	.	TRBJ1-1	CSVEGQSSTEAFF	TGCAGCGTTGAAGGGCAGAGCTCCACTGAAGCTTTCTTT
TRBV11-2	TRBD1	.	TRBJ2-7	CASSLTRGPKEQYF	TGTGCCAGCAGCTTAACCAGGGGGCCAAAAGAGCAGTACTTC
TRBV5-1	TRBD1	.	TRBJ1-1	CASSTGTENTEAFF	TGCGCCAGCAGCACTGGGACAGAGAACACTGAAGCTTTCTTT
TRBV3-1/TRBV3-2	.	.	TRBJ1-6	CASRAPGESPLHF	TGTGCCAGCAGGGCCCCAGGAGAATCACCCCTCCACTTT
TRBV4-3	TRBD1	.	TRBJ1-6	CASSHGTGDSPLHF	TGCGCCAGCAGCCACGGGACAGGGGATTCACCCCTCCACTTT
TRBV29-1	.	.	TRBJ1-1	CSVDGGLREAFF	TGCAGCGTTGACGGGGGGCTGCGTGAAGCTTTCTTT
TRBV6-1	TRBD1	once	TRBJ1-1	CASSDTGGLTEAFF	TGTGCCAGCAGTGACACAGGGGGTCTCACTGAAGCTTTCTTT
TRBV6-5	TRBD2	.	TRBJ2-7	CASRTSGSYEQYF	TGTGCCAGCCGGACTAGCGGGTCCTACGAGCAGTACTTC
TRBV19	.	.	TRBJ2-1	CASSIEGRWGSNEQFF	TGTGCCAGTAGTATAGAGGGGCGGTGGGGGTCTAATGAGCAGTTCTTC
TRBV5-1	.	.	TRBJ2-7	CASSLTVEGYEQYF	TGCGCCAGCAGCTTGACGGTGGAAGGCTACGAGCAGTACTTC
TRBV11-2	TRBD1	.	TRBJ1-2	CASSSPRTGYGYTF	TGTGCCAGCAGCTCCCCTCGGACAGGCTATGGCTACACCTTC
TRBV25-1	.	.	TRBJ1-2	CASSPGSYGYTF	TGTGCCAGCTCCCCTGGAAGCTATGGCTACACCTTC
TRBV20-1	TRBD2	.	TRBJ2-3	CSAGGTKRGTDTQYF	TGCAGTGCTGGTGGGACTAAGCGGGGCACAGATACGCAGTATTTT
TRBV10-3	TRBD1	.	TRBJ2-7	CAISGGQGSNEQYF	TGTGCCATCAGTGGGGGACAGGGTTCCAACGAGCAGTACTTC
TRBV3-1/TRBV3-2	TRBD1	.	TRBJ1-2	CASSLGTGYYGYTF	TGTGCCAGCAGCCTCGGGACAGGTTACTATGGCTACACCTTC
TRBV19	.	.	TRBJ2-2	CASSQQRGELFF	TGTGCCAGTAGTCAGCAGAGAGGGGAGCTGTTTTTT
TRBV25-1	.	.	TRBJ1-1	CASMSRGNTEAFF	TGTGCCAGCATGAGTCGGGGGAACACTGAAGCTTTCTTT
TRBV7-2	.	.	TRBJ1-5	CASSLIGWGPGNQPQHF	TGTGCCAGCAGCTTAATCGGATGGGGGCCGGGCAATCAGCCCCAGCATTTT
TRBV27	.	.	TRBJ1-4	CASSLQGRTNEKLFF	TGTGCCAGCAGCTTACAAGGGCGAACTAATGAAAAACTGTTTTTT
TRBV28	.	.	TRBJ1-4	CASNKIRAFNEKLFF	TGTGCCAGCAACAAAATCCGGGCCTTTAATGAAAAACTGTTTTTT
TRBV9	.	.	TRBJ1-2	CASSVADGRAGYTF	TGTGCCAGCAGCGTAGCTGATGGCAGGGCTGGCTACACCTTC
TRBV30	.	few	TRBJ1-5	CAWSGGDYRLEPQHF	TGTGCCTGGAGTGGGGGGGACTACCGGTTGGAGCCCCAGCATTTT
TRBV19	.	.	TRBJ1-6	CASTRSYGSYNSPLHF	TGTGCCAGTACTAGATCGTATGGCTCCTATAATTCACCCCTCCACTTT
TRBV12-3/TRBV12-4	.	.	TRBJ1-2	CASSLQGYGYTF	TGTGCCAGCAGTTTACAGGGCTATGGCTACACCTTC
TRBV5-4	.	.	TRBJ1-1	CASSLMGSSGTEAFF	TGTGCCAGCAGCTTGATGGGATCCTCGGGCACTGAAGCTTTCTTT
TRBV7-9	TRBD1	.	TRBJ2-3	CASSLGAGGEADTQYF	TGTGCCAGCAGCTTAGGGGCAGGGGGAGAGGCAGATACGCAGTATTTT
TRBV29-1	.	.	TRBJ1-4	CSVGDYGEKLFF	TGCAGCGTTGGAGATTATGGTGAAAAACTGTTTTTT
TRBV6-1	.	.	TRBJ2-7	CASSELKEYEQYF	TGTGCCAGCAGTGAACTCAAGGAGTACGAGCAGTACTTC